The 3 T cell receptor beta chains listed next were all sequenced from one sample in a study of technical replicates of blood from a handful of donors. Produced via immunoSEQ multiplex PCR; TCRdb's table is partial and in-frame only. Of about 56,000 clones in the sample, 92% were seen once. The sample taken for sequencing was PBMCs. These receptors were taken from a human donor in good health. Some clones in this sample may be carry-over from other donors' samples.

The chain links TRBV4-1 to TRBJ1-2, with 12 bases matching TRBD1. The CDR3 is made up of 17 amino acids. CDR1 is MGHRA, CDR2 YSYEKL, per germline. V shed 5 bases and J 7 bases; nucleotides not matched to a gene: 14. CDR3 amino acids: CASSKALTGTGGFGYTF. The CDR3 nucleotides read TGCGCCAGCAGCAAGGCCCTCACCGGGACAGGGGGCTTTGGCTACACCTTC.

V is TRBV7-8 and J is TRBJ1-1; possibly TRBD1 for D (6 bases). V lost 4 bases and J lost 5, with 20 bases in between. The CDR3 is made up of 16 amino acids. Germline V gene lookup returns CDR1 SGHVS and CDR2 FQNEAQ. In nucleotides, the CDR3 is TGTGCCAGCAGCTCCCGGAACGCGCGGGGGCGGACTGAAGCTTTCTTT. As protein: CASSSRNARGRTEAFF.

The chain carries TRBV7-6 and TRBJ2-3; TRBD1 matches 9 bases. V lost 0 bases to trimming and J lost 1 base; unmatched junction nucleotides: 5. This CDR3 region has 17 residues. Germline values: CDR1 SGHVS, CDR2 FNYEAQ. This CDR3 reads CASSLASRTGGTDTQYF. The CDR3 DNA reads TGTGCCAGCAGCTTAGCCTCCCGGACAGGGGGCACAGATACGCAGTATTTT.